This is a list of T cell receptor beta chains from one sample in a study of OX40 agonist ivuxolimab in advanced cancers. Only in-frame clones appear in the TCRdb table, and some are missing; sequencing was by immunoSEQ multiplex PCR. The sample has under 40,000 clones; 65% to 75% are singletons. Sample: CD4+ or CD8+ T cells sorted from blood, taken in a trial of the OX40 agonist ivuxolimab. The receptor source for this set is an adult with an advanced solid tumor such as melanoma, head and neck, liver or kidney cancer. Each CDR3 is given with its conserved first and last residue. D genes are given only for firm matches. Some rows mark clone size as missing; the rest say once, few, many or name a class of expanded clone.

j_gene,v_gene,d_gene,abundance,CDR3nt,CDR3aa
TRBJ1-5,TRBV5-1,NA,NA,TGCGCCAGCAGCTTGGGACAGTCCGATCAGCCCCAGCATTTT,CASSLGQSDQPQHF
TRBJ2-2,TRBV5-1,TRBD1,NA,TGCGCCAGCAGCTTACAGGGGGCCACCGGGGAGCTGTTTTTT,CASSLQGATGELFF
TRBJ1-1,TRBV7-9,NA,NA,TGTGCCAGCAGCGCTGCACAGGTGAACACTGAAGCTTTCTTT,CASSAAQVNTEAFF
TRBJ2-5,TRBV12-5,TRBD2,few,TGTGCTAGTGCCACGGGGGGTGGGGCCCGAGAGACCCAGTACTTC,CASATGGGARETQYF
TRBJ2-3,TRBV19,TRBD1,NA,TGTGCCAGTAGTTGGAGGACAGGTGGCACAGATACGCAGTATTTT,CASSWRTGGTDTQYF
TRBJ2-1,TRBV7-6,NA,NA,TGTGCCAGCAGCCCATCAGGGACCTACAATGAGCAGTTCTTC,CASSPSGTYNEQFF
TRBJ2-5,TRBV30,NA,NA,TGTGCCTGGAGTGTGGAGGGGGGGCAAGAGACCCAGTACTTC,CAWSVEGGQETQYF
TRBJ1-1,TRBV7-6,NA,NA,TGTGCCAGCAGCTTAATAACCACTGAAGCTTTCTTT,CASSLITTEAFF
TRBJ1-1,TRBV19,NA,NA,TGTGCCAGTAGTATCAGCCGAGCCACTGAAGCTTTCTTT,CASSISRATEAFF
TRBJ2-3,TRBV5-1,TRBD1,NA,TGCGCCAGCAGCTTGCAAGGGGGCCCAGATACGCAGTATTTT,CASSLQGGPDTQYF
TRBJ2-3,TRBV4-1,TRBD2,NA,TGCGCCAGCAGCCAATTAAGCGGGGGGGCCAGAGATACGCAGTATTTT,CASSQLSGGARDTQYF
TRBJ2-7,TRBV11-2,NA,NA,TGTGCCAGCAGCTTAGATCTGAGAGCCTACGAGCAGTACTTC,CASSLDLRAYEQYF
TRBJ1-5,TRBV30,TRBD1,few,TGTGCCTGGAGTCCAACCGGGACAGCATATCAGCCCCAGCATTTT,CAWSPTGTAYQPQHF
TRBJ2-6,TRBV5-1,NA,NA,TGCGCCAGCAGCGGGGGGTCTTACCGCTCTGGGGCCAACGTCCTGACTTTC,CASSGGSYRSGANVLTF
TRBJ1-1,TRBV4-2,NA,NA,TGTGCCAGCAGTCGGACCGGGGCCGGAGGGGAAGCTTTCTTT,CASSRTGAGGEAFF
TRBJ2-7,TRBV27,NA,once,TGTGCCAGCAGTACATCGGCGGGGGCCCCCTACGAGCAGTACTTC,CASSTSAGAPYEQYF
TRBJ1-1,TRBV5-6,NA,NA,TGTGCCAGCAGCTTGGTACAGGGCCATGATGCTTTCTTT,CASSLVQGHDAFF
TRBJ1-1,TRBV20-1,NA,NA,TGCAGTGCTAGAGATAATGGTGAAGCTTTCTTT,CSARDNGEAFF